This is a list of T cell receptor beta chains from one sample in a study of response to subunit inactivated influenza vaccine. One entry per CDR3 protein, called by TCRdb with MiXCR from the RT-PCR reads. The repertoire holds around 470,000 distinct CDR3 sequences, with roughly 7.9% as singletons. This sample comprised PBMCs from blood, obtained around 25 months after vaccination. Receptors originate from a man aged 45 to 75 who received an inactivated influenza vaccine. The CDR3 runs from the conserved cysteine through the conserved F or W. The D gene is left open where the match is weak. Size is omitted from some rows. Given values are once, few, many or a class for expanded clones.

v_gene	d_gene	abundance	j_gene	CDR3aa	CDR3nt
TRBV5-1	TRBD2	-	TRBJ2-1	CASGPGLAADEQFF	TGCGCCTCCGGGCCCGGACTAGCGGCAGACGAGCAGTTCTTC
TRBV29-1	-	few	TRBJ2-5	CSAVRASGRETQYF	TGCAGCGCTGTAAGGGCGTCGGGGAGAGAGACCCAGTACTTC
TRBV12-3/TRBV12-4	-	-	TRBJ2-1	CASSFLGRRVYNEQFF	TGTGCCAGCAGTTTTCTAGGTCGGAGGGTCTACAATGAGCAGTTCTTC
TRBV7-9	TRBD1	-	TRBJ2-4	CASSLSAGGENIQYF	TGTGCCAGCAGCTTATCGGCAGGGGGCGAAAACATTCAGTACTTC
TRBV14	-	few	TRBJ1-6	CASSWPNSPLHF	TGTGCCAGCAGCTGGCCCAATTCACCCCTCCACTTT
TRBV7-9	-	many	TRBJ2-5	CASSERGQGETQYF	TGTGCCAGCAGCGAAAGGGGTCAGGGAGAGACCCAGTACTTC
TRBV20-1	TRBD1	few	TRBJ2-7	CSARGRTGWNEQYF	TGCAGTGCTAGGGGGAGGACAGGGTGGAACGAGCAGTACTTC
TRBV15	TRBD2	many	TRBJ2-1	CATSRDREVPPRNEQFF	TGTGCCACCAGCAGAGATCGGGAGGTACCTCCTCGGAATGAGCAGTTCTTC
TRBV4-2	TRBD2	few	TRBJ2-1	CASSQLAGAGMMFF	TGTGCCAGCAGCCAACTAGCGGGAGCTGGGATGATGTTCTTC
TRBV12-3/TRBV12-4	TRBD1	-	TRBJ2-7	CASTRTGQGNEQYF	TGTGCCAGCACTCGGACAGGTCAAGGAAACGAGCAGTACTTC
TRBV15	-	few	TRBJ1-4	CATSSPGTAGEKLFF	TGTGCCACCAGCAGTCCTGGGACCGCGGGTGAAAAACTGTTTTTT
TRBV18	TRBD2	few	TRBJ2-5	CASSQTSGRLETQYF	TGTGCCAGCTCACAGACTAGCGGGAGGTTGGAGACCCAGTACTTC
TRBV12-3/TRBV12-4	-	-	TRBJ2-3	CASSLYQRYTDTQYF	TGTGCCAGCAGTTTATACCAGCGGTACACAGATACGCAGTATTTT
TRBV29-1	-	many	TRBJ2-2	CSVEFRVTANTGELFF	TGCAGCGTTGAGTTCCGGGTCACCGCGAACACCGGGGAGCTGTTTTTT
TRBV12-3/TRBV12-4	-	many	TRBJ1-2	CASSLAPTWTADYGYTF	TGTGCCAGCAGTTTAGCCCCTACTTGGACAGCCGACTATGGCTACACCTTC
TRBV19	TRBD2	-	TRBJ2-6	CASKRGFETGANVLTF	TGTGCCAGTAAGCGGGGGTTTGAGACTGGGGCCAACGTCCTGACTTTC
TRBV12-3/TRBV12-4	-	few	TRBJ2-5	CASSLDRFQVQETQYF	TGTGCCAGCAGTCTGGACCGTTTCCAAGTCCAAGAGACCCAGTACTTC
TRBV28	TRBD2	many	TRBJ2-1	CASRGTSGRNEQFF	TGTGCCAGCAGAGGGACTAGCGGGAGAAATGAGCAGTTCTTC
TRBV5-1	-	many	TRBJ2-1	CASSLGFRDDEQFF	TGCGCCAGCAGCTTGGGGTTCAGGGACGATGAGCAGTTCTTC
TRBV15	-	-	TRBJ2-1	CATSRELQLWNEQFF	TGTGCCACCAGCAGAGAACTCCAACTGTGGAATGAGCAGTTCTTC
TRBV20-1	TRBD1	-	TRBJ2-7	CSAGDSGQGTYEQYF	TGCAGTGCTGGAGACTCGGGACAGGGAACCTACGAGCAGTACTTC
TRBV15	TRBD1	few	TRBJ2-5	CATSIRQGEETQYF	TGTGCCACCAGCATACGACAGGGAGAGGAGACCCAGTACTTC
TRBV27	TRBD1	few	TRBJ1-1	CASSLNTGGRAEAFF	TGTGCCAGCAGTTTAAATACAGGGGGACGCGCTGAAGCTTTCTTT
TRBV7-8	-	few	TRBJ2-5	CASSLSLEGQYF	TGTGCCAGCAGCCTAAGCTTGGAGGGCCAGTACTTC
TRBV5-1	TRBD1	few	TRBJ1-4	CASSLDGQGLNEKLFF	TGCGCCAGCAGCTTGGACGGACAGGGGTTGAATGAAAAACTGTTTTTT
TRBV7-2	-	many	TRBJ2-1	CASSPPPGNNEQFF	TGTGCCAGCAGCCCCCCCCCAGGGAACAATGAGCAGTTCTTC
TRBV28	-	many	TRBJ1-5	CASQGSGIIMSNQPQHF	TGTGCCAGCCAAGGGTCAGGTATAATTATGAGCAATCAGCCCCAGCATTTT
TRBV5-1	-	-	TRBJ1-1	CASSLSQSNTEAFF	TGCGCCAGCAGCTTGTCTCAGTCGAACACTGAAGCTTTCTTT
TRBV6-5	TRBD2	many	TRBJ2-5	CASSWETSAGGETQYF	TGTGCCAGCAGTTGGGAGACTAGCGCCGGGGGGGAGACCCAGTACTTC
TRBV27	-	few	TRBJ2-1	CASSYIGGSSFYNEQFF	TGTGCCAGCAGTTATATTGGGGGGAGCAGCTTCTACAATGAGCAGTTCTTC
TRBV4-3	-	-	TRBJ2-1	CASSQERAPYNEQFF	TGCGCCAGCAGCCAAGAGCGGGCCCCCTACAATGAGCAGTTCTTC
TRBV28	-	-	TRBJ2-7	CASSQLSAQYYEQYF	TGTGCCAGCAGTCAACTAAGCGCACAATACTACGAGCAGTACTTC
TRBV7-2	TRBD1	few	TRBJ2-1	CASSSWTGASEQFF	TGTGCCAGCAGCTCCTGGACAGGGGCTAGTGAGCAGTTCTTC
TRBV7-6	TRBD2	-	TRBJ2-1	CASSLAPSGSPGADEQFF	TGTGCCAGCAGCTTAGCGCCTAGCGGGAGCCCCGGAGCCGATGAGCAGTTCTTC
TRBV20-1	-	-	TRBJ1-1	CSATKTYFRVADTEAFF	TGCAGTGCTACAAAGACTTACTTCAGGGTTGCCGACACTGAAGCTTTCTTT
TRBV20-1	-	many	TRBJ1-5	CSARDWQGGQPQHF	TGCAGTGCTAGAGATTGGCAGGGTGGACAGCCCCAGCATTTT
TRBV12-3/TRBV12-4	TRBD1	many	TRBJ2-1	CASSPGVTGVSYNEQFF	TGTGCCAGCAGCCCCGGGGTGACAGGGGTCTCCTACAATGAGCAGTTCTTC
TRBV4-3	-	many	TRBJ2-5	CASSQEYKAKETQYF	TGCGCCAGCAGCCAAGAATACAAGGCTAAAGAGACCCAGTACTTC
TRBV5-1	TRBD1	many	TRBJ2-2	CASSPRTGANTGELFF	TGCGCCAGCAGCCCCCGGACAGGGGCAAACACCGGGGAGCTGTTTTTT
TRBV10-3	-	many	TRBJ2-2	CAIKETGELFF	TGTGCCATCAAAGAGACCGGGGAGCTGTTTTTT
TRBV6-2/TRBV6-3	-	few	TRBJ2-7	CASREGFGSYEQYF	TGTGCCAGCAGAGAGGGATTTGGGTCCTACGAGCAGTACTTC